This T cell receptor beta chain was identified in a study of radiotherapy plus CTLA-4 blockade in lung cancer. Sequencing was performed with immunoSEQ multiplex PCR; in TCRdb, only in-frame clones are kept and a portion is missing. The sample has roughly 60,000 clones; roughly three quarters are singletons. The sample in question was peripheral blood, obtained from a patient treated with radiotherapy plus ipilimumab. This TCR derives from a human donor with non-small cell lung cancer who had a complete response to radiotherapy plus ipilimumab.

The chain's CDR3 is CSVEKVSGGYTF. CDR3 coding DNA: TGCAGCGTTGAGAAGGTCTCGGGGGGCTACACCTTC. The gene calls are TRBV29-1 and TRBJ1-2; D gene ambiguous. V lost 3 bases, J lost 8 bases, and 13 bases lay in between. The CDR3 covers 12 residues. Germline CDR1 is SQVTM and CDR2 is ANQGSEA.